Following are 23 T cell receptor beta chains from one sample sequenced in a study of T cells in Graves' hyperthyroidism and ophthalmopathy. Amplification of TCR beta CDR3 regions used RNA as the template. First-round RT-PCR with HTBI primers amplified the TCR CDR3 region. Using its own MiXCR run on the multiplex PCR reads, TCRdb lists one record per CDR3 protein. This table has approximately 630,000 distinct CDR3 sequences, 15% to 20% appearing once. The sample consisted of blood. These receptors originate from a woman aged 25 to 39 with Graves' hyperthyroidism.

This clonotype was detected ten times or more. The genes are TRBV20-1 and TRBJ2-6; D unresolved. V shed 0 bases and J shed 2 bases, with 5 bases lying between them. The CDR3 length is 14 residues. Germline CDR1 DFQATT, CDR2 SNEGSKA (reference sequence). The CDR3 reads CSARDRAGANVLTF. Here the CDR3 DNA reads TGCAGTGCTAGAGATCGGGCTGGGGCCAACGTCCTGACTTTC.

A few counts support this clonotype. The V and J genes are TRBV7-9 and TRBJ2-7, with TRBD1 matching over 7 bases. CDR3 length equals 16 residues. V shed 1 base and J 3 bases; nucleotides not matched to a gene: 9. CDR1 and CDR2 (germline): SEHNR, FQNEAQ (reference sequence). The DNA of the CDR3 is TGTGCCAGCAGCTTAGTCACCGACAGGGAAGTCTACGAGCAGTACTTC. Its protein product is CASSLVTDREVYEQYF.

V and J are TRBV6-1 and TRBJ2-7, with 8 bases matching TRBD1. The CDR3 is 13 amino acids. CDR1 is MNHNS and CDR2 is SASEGT in the germline V gene. Trimming removed 8 bases from V and 3 bases from J; junction bases left unmatched: 6. CDR3 nucleotides: TGTGCCAGCCGCCCGGGACAGGTCTACGAGCAGTACTTC. It is translated as CASRPGQVYEQYF.

This clonotype was seen repeatedly, ten times or more. The V and J genes are TRBV15 and TRBJ1-1; D is possibly TRBD1 (5 bases). The CDR3 loop spans 13 amino acids. The V and J ends lost 9 bases and 4 bases respectively, with 15 bases between them. CDR1 and CDR2 (germline): LNHNV, YYDKDF (reference sequence). The CDR3, as DNA: TGTGCCACGGCCCGGACATTACCCACTGAAGCTTTCTTT. It encodes CATARTLPTEAFF.

This clonotype was observed a handful of times. The genes are TRBV7-2 and TRBJ2-1; 14 nucleotides match TRBD2. Trimming at V came to 3 bases and at J to 14 bases, leaving 9 bases not matched to a gene. The CDR3 runs to 15 residues. Per the germline V gene, CDR1 is SGHTA and CDR2 is FQGNSA. The chain's CDR3 is CASSFGTSGSLEKFF. CDR3 DNA sequence: TGTGCCAGCAGCTTTGGGACTAGCGGGAGTTTGGAGAAGTTCTTC.

Worth noting for this clonotype: This may be a read error: a much more frequent sequence differs by one nucleotide. The chain joins TRBV27 to TRBJ2-7; 7 nucleotides agree with TRBD2. The CDR3 extends over 13 amino acids. CDR1 is MNHEY, CDR2 SMNVEV, per germline (reference sequence). The CDR3 DNA is TGTGCCACCAGGTCGGGGGGATCTCGCGAGCAGTGCTTC. Protein: CATRSGGSREQCF.

This clonotype was observed a handful of times. The V call is TRBV6-1, the J call TRBJ2-7; 10 bases are a match to TRBD1. Germline trimming cut 6 bases from V and 3 bases from J; bases unmatched to any gene: 8. The CDR3 length is 15 residues. The germline V gene has CDR1 MNHNS and CDR2 SASEGT. The CDR3 sequence: CASSRTGTGDYEQYF. The CDR3 nucleotides are TGTGCCAGCAGCCGGACCGGGACAGGGGACTACGAGCAGTACTTC.

This clonotype was counted at least ten times. This sequence joins TRBV28 and TRBJ1-6; D is uncertain. CDR3 length: 13 residues. V was shortened by 4 bases and J by 10 bases, with 11 bases between the two germline ends. Germline-derived CDR1 and CDR2 are MDHEN and SYDVKM. The CDR3 sequence: CASSYVGGSPLHF. In DNA, the CDR3 is TGTGCCAGCAGTTACGTTGGAGGGTCACCCCTCCACTTT.

The V gene is TRBV5-1, the J gene TRBJ2-1; 11 bases are shared with TRBD2. This CDR3 contains 18 residues. In germline, CDR1 is SGHRS, CDR2 YFSETQ. V lost 1 base, J lost 1 base, and 7 bases stayed unmatched. This CDR3 reads CASSLLSASGGSYNEQFF. In nucleotides, the CDR3 is TGCGCCAGCAGCTTGCTTTCGGCTAGCGGGGGGTCCTACAATGAGCAGTTCTTC.

This clonotype was counted many times. V usage is TRBV20-1 and J usage is TRBJ2-1, with TRBD2 identical over 9 bases. Looked up from germline, CDR1 is DFQATT and CDR2 is SNEGSKA (reference sequence). This CDR3 has 12 amino acids. J lost 7 bases, V lost 3 bases, and 1 base had no gene match. CDR3 sequence reads: CSASLAGNEQFF. CDR3 nucleotides: TGCAGTGCTAGTCTAGCGGGGAATGAGCAGTTCTTC.

This clonotype appeared many times. This chain links TRBV6-1 with TRBJ2-5, with D unresolved. There are 12 residues in the CDR3. Germline CDR1 reads MNHNS; CDR2 reads SASEGT. The V end was cut by 8 bases, the J end by 4 bases, with 11 bases between. CDR3 in DNA: TGTGCCAGCCGTCATGTCTCAGAGACCCAGTACTTC. The encoded protein is CASRHVSETQYF.

The gene calls are TRBV10-1 and TRBJ2-5; TRBD1 matches at 7 bases. The junction had 3 bases not matched to a gene; V was cut back by 5 bases and J by 3 bases. CDR1 and CDR2 (germline): WNHNN, SYGVQD (reference sequence). The CDR3 has 13 residues. CDR3 sequence reads: CASSRDSKETQYF. DNA for the CDR3: TGCGCCAGCAGTCGGGACAGCAAAGAGACCCAGTACTTC.

The V gene is TRBV7-3, the J gene TRBJ2-3, with D possibly matching TRBD2 (5 bases). Germline-derived CDR1 and CDR2 are SGHTA and FQGTGA. The CDR3 loop spans 14 amino acids. Trimming removed 1 base at V and 3 bases at J, with 8 bases between. The CDR3 bases are TGTGCCAGCAGCTTAAACGGGAATACAGATACGCAGTATTTT. This encodes CASSLNGNTDTQYF.

This chain connects TRBV6-5 to TRBJ2-3, with D uncertain. Deletions cut 0 bases from V and 6 bases from J, with 7 bases between. CDR1 MNHEY and CDR2 SVGAGI come from the germline V gene. The length of the CDR3 is 13 residues. The chain's CDR3 is CASSYSLRDTQYF. DNA for the CDR3: TGTGCCAGCAGTTACTCTTTACGGGATACGCAGTATTTT.

This clonotype has more than one count but fewer than ten. The chain has TRBV12-3 or TRBV12-4 and TRBJ2-1, with a weak D call TRBD2 (5 bases). Trimming pared 7 bases from V and 8 bases from J, leaving 12 bases between. CDR3 length: 12 amino acids. The CDR3 is CASNGSEDEQFF. The CDR3 DNA is TGTGCCAGCAACGGTAGCGAAGATGAGCAGTTCTTC.

In regard to this clonotype: One end of the junction is discordant with germline, which a read error may explain. The CDR3 protein is CVSSLYPGLSTETQYF. The CDR3 DNA is TGTGTCAGCAGCTTGTACCCGGGGCTGAGCACAGAGACCCAGTACTTC. The chain carries TRBV7-3 and TRBJ2-5; D tentatively reads TRBD1 or TRBD2 (5 bases each). Germline CDR1 is SGHTA and CDR2 is FQGTGA. CDR3 length equals 16 residues.

CDR3 DNA: TGTGCCACGGGACAGGGCACCGGGGAGCTGTTTTTT. Protein: CATGQGTGELFF. J is TRBJ2-2 and V is TRBV19; 9 nucleotides line up with TRBD1. V dropped 10 bases and J dropped 4; count of bases not matched to a gene: 1. There are 12 residues in the CDR3. The germline V gene has CDR1 LNHDA and CDR2 SQIVND (reference sequence).

This clonotype was recorded once. At one end the junction does not follow the germline gene, possibly because of a read error. The chain has TRBV10-3 and TRBJ1-5; TRBD1 is a possible D gene (6 bases). CDR3 length: 14 residues. Looked up from germline, CDR1 is ENHRY and CDR2 is SYGVKD. The CDR3 here is CAISQQGRDQPQRF. In nucleotides, the CDR3 is TGTGCCATCAGCCAACAGGGTAGGGATCAGCCCCAGCGTTTT.

There are a few counts of this clonotype. The chain combines TRBV19 with TRBJ2-7; unclear D gene. The ends were cut back, 3 bases at V and 4 bases at J, with 10 bases in the middle. CDR1 is LNHDA, CDR2 SQIVND, per germline (reference sequence). The CDR3 runs to 13 residues. CDR3 in DNA: TGTGCCAGTAGTATTGACGCTACGTACGAGCAGTACTTC. This translates into CASSIDATYEQYF.

The J gene is TRBJ2-2, the V gene TRBV28; 7 bases line up with TRBD1. CDR1 and CDR2 (germline): MDHEN, SYDVKM. The CDR3 has 14 amino acids. V shed 11 bases and J 7 bases; nucleotides not matched to a gene: 13. The chain's CDR3 is CAGAGTESRGELFF. CDR3 nucleotide sequence: TGTGCCGGCGCCGGGACAGAAAGTCGCGGGGAGCTGTTTTTT.

The gene calls are TRBV4-3 and TRBJ2-5; no reliable D call. Per the germline V gene, CDR1 is LGHNA and CDR2 is YSLEER. Trimming took off 0 bases at V and 5 bases at J, with 13 bases between the two ends. The CDR3 totals 15 residues. DNA for the CDR3: TGCGCCAGCAGCCAAGAATCGGGCTTCGGGGAGACCCAGTACTTC. This sequence encodes CASSQESGFGETQYF.

The chain carries TRBV7-2 and TRBJ2-2; no reliable D call. Germline V gene lookup returns CDR1 SGHTA and CDR2 FQGNSA. The germline V and J ends were trimmed by 1 base and 6 bases, with 6 bases remaining between them. The CDR3 loop spans 13 amino acids. CDR3 sequence (DNA): TGTGCCAGCAGCTTAGGTTATGCCGGGGAGCTGTTTTTT. The encoded protein is CASSLGYAGELFF.

The chain links TRBV6-1 to TRBJ2-7; 9 bases fit TRBD1. With 1 base clipped from V and 3 bases from J, the junction kept 1 base outside the gene matches. This CDR3 region has 14 residues. Germline CDR1 reads MNHNS; CDR2 reads SASEGT. The CDR3 region has the DNA TGTGCCAGCAGTGAAGTGGACAGGGGCTACGAGCAGTACTTC. Protein sequence: CASSEVDRGYEQYF.